This is a list of T cell receptor beta chains from one sample in a study of T cell repertoires in cytomegalovirus infection. Antigen specificity for these receptors is unknown. Each CDR3 protein is one row after TCRdb ran MiXCR on the reads. The sample gives a few hundred thousand distinct CDR3 sequences, about 39% of which show up once; about 41% is in the top ten. The sequencing here drew on cultured PBMCs, taken from culture after CMV antigen stimulation. These receptor sequences come from a human donor in good health (CMV status not recorded). Some clones in this sample may be carry-over from other donors' samples. Each CDR3 is given with its conserved first and last residue. D genes are given only for firm matches. Not all rows give a size; the values are once, few, many and, for expanded clones, a class.

D gene	V gene	clone size	J gene	CDR3 DNA	CDR3 protein
-	TRBV6-5	-	TRBJ2-1	TGTGCCAGCAGTTACGACCTCGCCCGGCGCTCCTACAATGAGCAGTTCTTC	CASSYDLARRSYNEQFF
TRBD2	TRBV20-1	-	TRBJ2-1	TGCAGTGCTAGAGATCGGCGGGGGGGCATGAATGAGCAGTTCTTC	CSARDRRGGMNEQFF
-	TRBV2	-	TRBJ1-2	TGTGCCAGCAGTTTCCCTCTCCGACAGGTCAACTATGGCTACACCTTC	CASSFPLRQVNYGYTF
-	TRBV6-1	-	TRBJ2-1	TGTGCCAGCAATAAACTCCCTAGCTCCTACAATGAGCAGTTCTTC	CASNKLPSSYNEQFF
-	TRBV4-1	-	TRBJ2-1	TGCGCCAGCAGCCAAGTTATCTACAATGAGCAGTTCTTC	CASSQVIYNEQFF
-	TRBV5-4	few	TRBJ2-7	TGTGCCAGCAGCTTGTTCCTCAACTACGAGCAGTACTTC	CASSLFLNYEQYF
TRBD1	TRBV20-1	-	TRBJ2-7	TGCAGTGCGGCCCAGGGGGCGCGCTACGAGCAGTACTTC	CSAAQGARYEQYF
-	TRBV11-2	-	TRBJ1-4	TGTGCCAGCAGCCCAGGAACAGGAAAAAAGGGGGATAATGAAAAACTGTTTTTT	CASSPGTGKKGDNEKLFF
-	TRBV7-9	few	TRBJ1-1	TGTGCCAGCAGCTCCATCGGCCGGGACACTGAAGCTTTCTTT	CASSSIGRDTEAFF
-	TRBV7-6	few	TRBJ2-5	TGTGCCACCGCCGGTGGCAGGGCGATAGAGACCCAGTACTTC	CATAGGRAIETQYF
TRBD2	TRBV11-2	-	TRBJ2-3	TGTGCCAGCAGCTTACAAGCGGGAACCACAGATACGCAGTATTTT	CASSLQAGTTDTQYF
TRBD2	TRBV7-6	few	TRBJ2-1	TGTGCCAGCAGCTCTCCCCGTGGACTAGCGGGGGGGAATGAGCAGTTCTTC	CASSSPRGLAGGNEQFF
-	TRBV7-2	-	TRBJ2-3	TGTGCCAGCAGCGATAGGGGGGATTGGGATACGCAGTATTTT	CASSDRGDWDTQYF
TRBD2	TRBV7-2	-	TRBJ2-2	TGTGCCAGCAGCCTTGCACTAGCGGGAGTACGCACCGGGGAGCTGTTTTTT	CASSLALAGVRTGELFF
-	TRBV7-2	-	TRBJ2-4	TGTGCCAGCGAACCCCTTACCAAAAACATTCAGTACTTC	CASEPLTKNIQYF
-	TRBV12-3/TRBV12-4	few	TRBJ2-7	TGTGCCAGCCAGACAGACCCATCCTACGAGCAGTACTTC	CASQTDPSYEQYF
-	TRBV6-6	-	TRBJ2-2	TGTGCCAGCAGTCGACAGGTTAACACCGGGGAGCTGTTTTTT	CASSRQVNTGELFF
-	TRBV11-2	-	TRBJ2-5	TGTGCCAGCAGCTTAGAGGTGGGGGAAGAGACCCAGTACTTC	CASSLEVGEETQYF
-	TRBV5-1	-	TRBJ2-1	TGCGCCAGCAGCTTGCCGCAAGCCCCGAATGAGCAGTTCTTC	CASSLPQAPNEQFF
-	TRBV20-1	-	TRBJ1-5	TGCAGTGCTAGTATGGCAGGGGATAGCAATCAGCCCCAGCATTTT	CSASMAGDSNQPQHF
-	TRBV24-1	-	TRBJ2-7	TGTGCCACCAGTGATTTCAGATCTCACGAGCAGTACTTC	CATSDFRSHEQYF
-	TRBV7-2	few	TRBJ2-1	TGTGCCAGCAGCTTATGGAACGAAGAGTTCTTC	CASSLWNEEFF
TRBD2	TRBV25-1	few	TRBJ2-1	TGTGCCAGCAGTGAACGCGGAGCGGGGCAATACAATGAGCAGTTCTTC	CASSERGAGQYNEQFF
-	TRBV7-2	many	TRBJ2-7	TGTGCCAGCAGCCTCCCACAGTCCTACGAGCAGTACTTC	CASSLPQSYEQYF
TRBD2	TRBV7-2	-	TRBJ2-5	TGTGCCAGCAGACTCGGACTAGCGATGCAGGAGACCCAGTACTTC	CASRLGLAMQETQYF
TRBD1	TRBV7-8	few	TRBJ2-1	TGTGCCAGCAGCTTAGCGGTAACAGGGGAAAGGTTCTACAATGAGCAGTTCTTC	CASSLAVTGERFYNEQFF
-	TRBV4-1	few	TRBJ2-2	TGCGCCAGCAGCCAAGGCCCGGGTCGGAACACCGGGGAGCTGTTTTTT	CASSQGPGRNTGELFF
-	TRBV10-3	-	TRBJ2-2	TGTGCCATCAGTGAGTCAAGGGGGAGCGAGGCCGGGGAGCTGTTTTTT	CAISESRGSEAGELFF
-	TRBV7-2	-	TRBJ1-1	TGTGCCAGCAGCGCTCCTGGGGACACTGAAGCTTTCTTT	CASSAPGDTEAFF
-	TRBV11-2	-	TRBJ1-1	TGTGCCAGCAGCTTAGTTACAGCCGAACGAAAGTTCTTT	CASSLVTAERKFF
-	TRBV19	-	TRBJ2-1	TGTGCCAGTAGTGACCGAGCCTACAATGAGCAGTTCTTC	CASSDRAYNEQFF
-	TRBV7-2	few	TRBJ1-1	TGTGCCAGCAGCTTACCGGCTAAGAACACTGAAGCTTTCTTT	CASSLPAKNTEAFF
TRBD2	TRBV7-8	few	TRBJ2-3	TGTGCCAGCAGCCCCCAAGGCGGGAGTTATTCGGATACGCAGTATTTT	CASSPQGGSYSDTQYF
-	TRBV7-9	-	TRBJ2-3	TGTGCCAGCAGGTCCGCGGCACTGAGCACAGATACGCAGTATTTT	CASRSAALSTDTQYF
-	TRBV7-8	many	TRBJ2-7	TGTGCCAGCAGCCTGCTCGGATCCTACGAGCAGTACTTC	CASSLLGSYEQYF
-	TRBV7-2	-	TRBJ2-6	TGTGCCAGCAGCATGAGCAGGGTTGGGGCCAACGTCCTGACTTTC	CASSMSRVGANVLTF
TRBD1	TRBV27	many	TRBJ1-2	TGTGCCAGCAGTTACAGGGGTTCGGGCTATGGCTACACCTTC	CASSYRGSGYGYTF
-	TRBV27	few	TRBJ1-6	TGTGCCAGCAGTCCATACGAGGGCTCCTATAATTCACCCCTCCACTTT	CASSPYEGSYNSPLHF
-	TRBV5-5	-	TRBJ1-5	TGTGCCAGCAGCTTGGCCCCGCTCCGGGGCGACAATCAGCCCCAGCATTTT	CASSLAPLRGDNQPQHF
-	TRBV7-2	many	TRBJ2-7	TGTGCCAGCAGCCCGGGGGTCGGGGCCGGTTACGAGCAGTACTTC	CASSPGVGAGYEQYF
TRBD1	TRBV10-3	few	TRBJ2-3	TGTGCCATCAGTGGTGGGACAGGGGTCACAGATACGCAGTATTTT	CAISGGTGVTDTQYF
-	TRBV28	-	TRBJ1-5	TGTGCCAGCAGTTTATTGGGGGGGGGTCAGCCCCAGCATTTT	CASSLLGGGQPQHF
TRBD2	TRBV7-8	few	TRBJ2-7	TGTGCCAGCAGCTTAGTCACTAGCGGGGCCGGGGAGCAGTACTTC	CASSLVTSGAGEQYF
-	TRBV10-3	-	TRBJ2-1	TGTGCCATCAGCCGGAAGAGGTACAGTCGTTCCTACAATGAGCAGTTCTTC	CAISRKRYSRSYNEQFF
-	TRBV7-2	many	TRBJ2-5	TGTGCCAGCAGCTTAGCTTCACAGCGGGAGACCCAGTACTTC	CASSLASQRETQYF
TRBD1	TRBV6-2/TRBV6-3	few	TRBJ2-7	TGTGCCAGCAGTGGTGACCGACAGGGCGGGTCCTACGAGCAGTACTTC	CASSGDRQGGSYEQYF
-	TRBV7-8	-	TRBJ2-1	TGTGCCAGCAGCTACCGGACGGATTACAATGAGCAGTTCTTC	CASSYRTDYNEQFF
-	TRBV7-6	-	TRBJ1-2	TGTGCCAGCAGCACGGCCCGTGCTTGGGGTTATGGCTACACCTTC	CASSTARAWGYGYTF
TRBD1	TRBV28	-	TRBJ1-3	TGTGCCAGCAGTTCTCCCGGGACAGGCGGCTCTGGAAACACCATATATTTT	CASSSPGTGGSGNTIYF
TRBD2	TRBV5-6	-	TRBJ2-3	TGTGCCAGCAGCTTGGATTTCCGGGGTCAAGCGGGAGGTAATACGCAGTATTTT	CASSLDFRGQAGGNTQYF
TRBD1	TRBV6-1	-	TRBJ1-5	TGTGCCAGCAGTCCGCGGACAGGGACTTTGAGGCAGCCCCAGCATTTT	CASSPRTGTLRQPQHF